This TCR beta chain was found in a study of blood T cell repertoires in COVID-19. Looking at the study overall: The United States, Italy and Spain supplied acute and convalescent COVID-19 samples. Nucleic acid was either cDNA or gDNA, and it came from T cells, B-cell-depleted T cells, or PBMCs.

Authors' analysis steps: Estimation of nucleated cell counts was performed using reference gene primer amplification. Repertoires were generated with immunoSEQ multiplex PCR, while TCRdb's copy carries only in-frame clones and drops some. V, J and clone size were drawn from that table, and D and trimming were deduced from the DNA. The table has around 170,000 clones, 90% to 95% seen once. CDR1 SGHTA and CDR2 FQGNSA come from the germline V gene. This CDR3 region has 16 residues. The trim removed 6 bases at V and 5 bases at J, leaving 12 bases unmatched. This rearrangement joins TRBV7-2 to TRBJ2-3, with 9 bases matching TRBD2. The sequence was obtained from a man in his forties or fifties with acute or convalescent COVID-19. The sequencing sample was made of peripheral blood. The CDR3 protein is CASRPRGGGGLDTQYF. The CDR3 DNA is TGTGCCAGCAGACCCCGGGGCGGGGGGGGTCTAGATACGCAGTATTTT.